The rows below give T cell receptor beta chains drawn from one sample of a study of T cell responses to AZD1222 COVID-19 vaccine. The table came from immunoSEQ multiplex PCR; TCRdb's copy has only in-frame clones and leaves some out. The sample records roughly 150,000 clones, 92% being singletons. The starting material was peripheral blood, obtained 28 days after the second AZD1222 dose. The receptor set was obtained from an adult who received the AZD1222 COVID-19 vaccine. Each CDR3 is given with its conserved first and last residue. The D gene is left open where the match is weak. Only some rows state a clone size, as once, few, many or a class for expanded clones.

cdr3_nt: TGTGCCAGCAGCTCGCGACTAGCGGGAACAGATACGCAGTATTTT; cdr3_aa: CASSSRLAGTDTQYF; d_call: TRBD2; v_call: TRBV7-9; clone_size: .; cdr3_length: 15; j_call: TRBJ2-3
cdr3_nt: TGTGCCAGCAGCGTATCTTCGACTAGCGGGAGACAGACCCAGTACTTC; cdr3_aa: CASSVSSTSGRQTQYF; d_call: TRBD2; v_call: TRBV3-1/TRBV3-2; clone_size: .; cdr3_length: 16; j_call: TRBJ2-5
cdr3_nt: TGTGCCAGCAGCCAGGCCAGGCTTAGCAATCAGCCCCAGCATTTT; cdr3_aa: CASSQARLSNQPQHF; d_call: .; v_call: TRBV6-5; clone_size: .; cdr3_length: 15; j_call: TRBJ1-5
cdr3_nt: TGCGCCAGCAGCTTGGTCGGAGAGAACACCGGGGAGCTGTTTTTT; cdr3_aa: CASSLVGENTGELFF; d_call: .; v_call: TRBV5-1; clone_size: .; cdr3_length: 15; j_call: TRBJ2-2
cdr3_nt: TGTGCCAGCAGGACACGGTTCGAGCAGTACTTC; cdr3_aa: CASRTRFEQYF; d_call: .; v_call: TRBV25-1; clone_size: .; cdr3_length: 11; j_call: TRBJ2-7
cdr3_nt: TGTGCCAGCAGCTTAAGGGGTCGGGACAGAGGCTATGGCTACACCTTC; cdr3_aa: CASSLRGRDRGYGYTF; d_call: TRBD1; v_call: TRBV7-2; clone_size: few; cdr3_length: 16; j_call: TRBJ1-2
cdr3_nt: TGTGCCACCGCCGCGGACGGGGGTAAAGCTTTCTTT; cdr3_aa: CATAADGGKAFF; d_call: .; v_call: TRBV25-1; clone_size: .; cdr3_length: 12; j_call: TRBJ1-1
cdr3_nt: TGTGCCAGCAGCTCTCTTAGGGGACGGGCCCCAAATGAAAAACTGTTTTTT; cdr3_aa: CASSSLRGRAPNEKLFF; d_call: .; v_call: TRBV7-9; clone_size: .; cdr3_length: 17; j_call: TRBJ1-4
cdr3_nt: TGTGCCAGCAGATCAAGCGGGAGGGTTAATGAGCAGTTCTTC; cdr3_aa: CASRSSGRVNEQFF; d_call: TRBD2; v_call: TRBV11-2; clone_size: .; cdr3_length: 14; j_call: TRBJ2-1
cdr3_nt: TGTGCCAGCAGTTTTGCCCAGGACACCGGGGAGCTGTTTTTT; cdr3_aa: CASSFAQDTGELFF; d_call: .; v_call: TRBV6-2/TRBV6-3; clone_size: .; cdr3_length: 14; j_call: TRBJ2-2
cdr3_nt: TGTGCCAGCTCACCACGAAACAGGGGGCGCGATGGCTACACCTTC; cdr3_aa: CASSPRNRGRDGYTF; d_call: TRBD1; v_call: TRBV18; clone_size: .; cdr3_length: 15; j_call: TRBJ1-2
cdr3_nt: TGTGCCAGCAGCTTGTACGGGGGCACCGGGGAGCTGTTTTTT; cdr3_aa: CASSLYGGTGELFF; d_call: .; v_call: TRBV5-4; clone_size: .; cdr3_length: 14; j_call: TRBJ2-2
cdr3_nt: TGTGCCACCAGCAGAAGACAGGGAGGTACTGAAGCTTTCTTT; cdr3_aa: CATSRRQGGTEAFF; d_call: TRBD1; v_call: TRBV15; clone_size: .; cdr3_length: 14; j_call: TRBJ1-1
cdr3_nt: TGTGCCACCAGCACTCCCCTTCGGGCTAGCGGGAGTAGCACAGATACGCAGTATTTT; cdr3_aa: CATSTPLRASGSSTDTQYF; d_call: TRBD2; v_call: TRBV15; clone_size: .; cdr3_length: 19; j_call: TRBJ2-3
cdr3_nt: TGTGCCAGCAGCACCGGGACTAGCTCCTACAATGAGCAGTTCTTC; cdr3_aa: CASSTGTSSYNEQFF; d_call: TRBD2; v_call: TRBV6-5; clone_size: .; cdr3_length: 15; j_call: TRBJ2-1
cdr3_nt: TGTGCCAGCAGCACGGGACAGGCGGGGGTGAACACTGAAGCTTTCTTT; cdr3_aa: CASSTGQAGVNTEAFF; d_call: TRBD1; v_call: TRBV7-2; clone_size: .; cdr3_length: 16; j_call: TRBJ1-1
cdr3_nt: TGTGCCACCAGTGATTGGACTGAGACCCAGTACTTC; cdr3_aa: CATSDWTETQYF; d_call: .; v_call: TRBV24-1; clone_size: .; cdr3_length: 12; j_call: TRBJ2-5
cdr3_nt: TGTGCCAGTAGTCGTGAGGGGGCCCTGCGGTTCTCCTACAATGAGCAGTTCTTC; cdr3_aa: CASSREGALRFSYNEQFF; d_call: TRBD1; v_call: TRBV19; clone_size: .; cdr3_length: 18; j_call: TRBJ2-1
cdr3_nt: TGTGCCAGCACTGGTTTTAACGATCAGTACTTC; cdr3_aa: CASTGFNDQYF; d_call: .; v_call: TRBV2; clone_size: .; cdr3_length: 11; j_call: TRBJ2-7
cdr3_nt: TGTGCCAGCAGCCCAGAGCCGACAGGGGGCACTAACACTGAAGCTTTCTTT; cdr3_aa: CASSPEPTGGTNTEAFF; d_call: TRBD1; v_call: TRBV3-1/TRBV3-2; clone_size: .; cdr3_length: 17; j_call: TRBJ1-1
cdr3_nt: TGTGCCAGTAGTATAACCAGCGGGAGGGCAGATACGCAGTATTTT; cdr3_aa: CASSITSGRADTQYF; d_call: TRBD2; v_call: TRBV19; clone_size: .; cdr3_length: 15; j_call: TRBJ2-3
cdr3_nt: TGTGCCAGTTTGGACAGGAATAATTCACCCCTCCACTTT; cdr3_aa: CASLDRNNSPLHF; d_call: TRBD1; v_call: TRBV19; clone_size: .; cdr3_length: 13; j_call: TRBJ1-6
cdr3_nt: TGTGCCAGCAGTCCGCGCCCTCGGGGGAACTCTGGAAACACCATATATTTT; cdr3_aa: CASSPRPRGNSGNTIYF; d_call: .; v_call: TRBV27; clone_size: .; cdr3_length: 17; j_call: TRBJ1-3
cdr3_nt: TGTGCCAGCAGTCCTGACAGGGGAAGATCACCCCTCCACTTT; cdr3_aa: CASSPDRGRSPLHF; d_call: TRBD1; v_call: TRBV27; clone_size: .; cdr3_length: 14; j_call: TRBJ1-6
cdr3_nt: TGTGCCAGCCCCCCTAGCGGGCACCGACCCAATGAGCAGTTCTTC; cdr3_aa: CASPPSGHRPNEQFF; d_call: TRBD2; v_call: TRBV28; clone_size: .; cdr3_length: 15; j_call: TRBJ2-1
cdr3_nt: TGTGCCAGCCACCGGAACACCGGGGAGCTGTTTTTT; cdr3_aa: CASHRNTGELFF; d_call: .; v_call: TRBV28; clone_size: .; cdr3_length: 12; j_call: TRBJ2-2